These 21 T cell receptor beta chains share one sample of origin, sequenced in a study of STAT5B mutations in CD4+ large granular lymphocyte leukemia. TCRdb's copy holds only in-frame clones and misses some; the assay was immunoSEQ multiplex PCR. The data show 20,000 or so clones, with around 80% seen just once and 8.6% held by the top ten. Sequencing used CD4+ T cells from blood buffy coats. The receptors were gathered from a human donor in good health.

This clone was recorded a few times. V and J are TRBV10-3 and TRBJ1-5; D might be TRBD1 (5 bases). Germline CDR1 and CDR2: ENHRY and SYGVKD. The CDR3 sequence is 12 residues long. Deletions cut 4 bases from V and 4 bases from J, with 5 bases between. The CDR3 reads CAISGTNQPQHF. Here the CDR3 DNA reads TGTGCCATCAGTGGGACAAATCAGCCCCAGCATTTT.

This clone has a single count. The chain links TRBV19 to TRBJ1-1; TRBD1 matches 7 bases. CDR1 LNHDA and CDR2 SQIVND come from the germline V gene (reference sequence). CDR3 length: 12 residues. V was clipped by 7 bases and J by 6 bases; unmatched bases: 5. CDR3: CASTDRAAEAFF. In DNA form, the CDR3 reads TGTGCCAGTACAGACAGGGCTGCTGAAGCTTTCTTT.

The J gene is TRBJ2-1, the V gene TRBV4-3; TRBD2 aligns across 9 bases. This CDR3 comprises 16 residues. Germline CDR1 LGHNA, CDR2 YSLEER. The V and J ends lost 0 bases and 3 bases, in that order; junction bases with no gene match: 3. The CDR3 sequence is CASSQDTAGGYNEQFF. The CDR3 DNA reads TGCGCCAGCAGCCAAGATACAGCGGGAGGCTACAATGAGCAGTTCTTC.

The genes are TRBV6-1 and TRBJ2-3; TRBD2 matches 14 bases. V lost 6 bases, J lost 1 base, and 0 bases stayed unmatched. In germline, CDR1 is MNHNS, CDR2 SASEGT. This CDR3 contains 15 residues. CDR3 in amino acids: CASRGLAGGTDTQYF. The CDR3 nucleotides are TGTGCCAGCAGGGGACTAGCGGGGGGCACAGATACGCAGTATTTT.

Points on this clone: The same CDR3 can be traced to other DNA sequences in this sample. The rearrangement uses TRBV28 and TRBJ2-7, with D unclear. V was clipped by 3 bases and J by 4 bases, with 4 bases between them. Germline values: CDR1 MDHEN, CDR2 SYDVKM. The CDR3 has 11 amino acids. CDR3 amino acids: CASSLGYEQYF. The DNA of the CDR3 is TGTGCCAGCAGTTTGGGTTACGAGCAGTACTTC.

There are a few counts of this clone. This chain joins TRBV5-1 and TRBJ2-3; 11 bases map to TRBD2. Germline CDR1 and CDR2: SGHRS and YFSETQ. The CDR3 loop spans 16 amino acids. V gave up 0 bases and J gave up 4 bases; unmatched junction bases: 4. The CDR3 region is CASSLALAGGSDTQYF. Here the CDR3 DNA reads TGCGCCAGCAGCTTGGCTCTAGCGGGGGGCTCAGATACGCAGTATTTT.

This chain links TRBV4-3 with TRBJ2-3; 7 bases map to TRBD1. Unmatched junction bases numbered 5, after V lost 4 bases and J lost 1 base. Germline values: CDR1 LGHNA, CDR2 YSLEER. The CDR3 is made up of 15 amino acids. CDR3 loop: CASSRQGWGTDTQYF. The CDR3 region has the DNA TGCGCCAGCAGCCGACAGGGTTGGGGCACAGATACGCAGTATTTT.

The chain is built from TRBV15 and TRBJ2-1, with 10 bases aligning to TRBD2. The V gene's germline CDR1 is LNHNV and CDR2 YYDKDF (reference sequence). This CDR3 spans 18 amino acids. J gave up 1 base and V 3 bases, and 9 bases lay outside the gene matches. In DNA, the CDR3 is TGTGCCACCAGCAGCGAGGATAGCGGGGGGCTTTCCTACAATGAGCAGTTCTTC. Translating gives CATSSEDSGGLSYNEQFF.

This clone was counted between two and nine times. The chain is built from TRBV10-1 and TRBJ1-1; D might be TRBD1 (5 bases). From germline, CDR1 is WNHNN and CDR2 SYGVQD (reference sequence). The CDR3 has 14 residues. V shed 3 bases and J shed 1 base, with 9 bases lying between them. The CDR3 here is CASSDRGTNTEAFF. The DNA for the CDR3 is TGCGCCAGCAGTGACCGGGGGACGAACACTGAAGCTTTCTTT.

This chain connects TRBV25-1 to TRBJ2-1; no definite D call. Germline V gene data show CDR1 as MGHDK and CDR2 as SYGVNS. The CDR3 length is 14 residues. V dropped 6 bases and J dropped 5 bases, with 14 bases sitting between them. CDR3 loop: CASRGPFGNNEQFF. CDR3 bases: TGTGCCAGCAGGGGCCCTTTTGGGAACAATGAGCAGTTCTTC.

Regarding this clone: Additional DNA sequences in this sample encode the identical CDR3. The V gene is TRBV10-3, the J gene TRBJ1-1, with D possibly TRBD1 on 5 matching bases. This CDR3 spans 12 amino acids. Germline V CDR1 and CDR2: ENHRY, SYGVKD. Trimming shortened V by 6 bases and J by 5 bases, and 10 bases separated the two germline ends. The CDR3 sequence: CAISEGDTEAFF. As DNA, the CDR3 is TGTGCCATCAGCGAAGGGGATACTGAAGCTTTCTTT.

The chain recombines TRBV4-3 with TRBJ1-2; D is unclear. Germline V gene data show CDR1 as LGHNA and CDR2 as YSLEER. CDR3 length: 13 amino acids. Between the trimmed V and J ends, which lost 3 bases and 0 bases, there was a span of 5 bases. Here the CDR3 reads CASSQNSNYGYTF. The CDR3 nucleotides read TGCGCCAGCAGCCAGAATTCTAACTATGGCTACACCTTC.

The chain is built from TRBV6-1 and TRBJ2-5; 12 bases map to TRBD2. This CDR3 comprises 15 residues. The J segment lost 5 bases and the V segment lost 7 bases, leaving 8 bases of the junction unmatched. Germline CDR1 is MNHNS and CDR2 is SASEGT. The CDR3 nucleotides are TGTGCCAGCACACGACTAGCGGGAGACGGGGAGACCCAGTACTTC. Protein product: CASTRLAGDGETQYF.

The chain employs TRBV7-6 and TRBJ2-2; 8 bases match TRBD1. The length of the CDR3 is 15 residues. CDR1 and CDR2 (germline): SGHVS, FNYEAQ. Trimming took 1 base from V and 5 from J; bases not matched to a gene: 3. The CDR3: CASSLVQGATGELFF. The CDR3 DNA reads as TGTGCCAGCAGCTTAGTTCAGGGGGCGACCGGGGAGCTGTTTTTT.

The chain joins TRBV4-3 to TRBJ2-6; either TRBD1 or TRBD2 may supply D (6 bases each). Between the trimmed V and J ends, which lost 0 bases and 2 bases, there was a span of 17 bases. The germline V gene encodes CDR1 LGHNA and CDR2 YSLEER. There are 19 residues in the CDR3. The CDR3 DNA reads as TGCGCCAGCAGCCAAGAGCCCTGGGGGCGGGGAACTGGGGCCAACGTCCTGACTTTC. Protein sequence: CASSQEPWGRGTGANVLTF.

This chain connects TRBV7-8 to TRBJ2-5; D unresolved. Germline-derived CDR1 and CDR2 are SGHVS and FQNEAQ. V was pared by 3 bases and J by 5 bases, with 7 bases between. The CDR3 is 12 residues long. CDR3 protein: CASSFNRETQYF. The CDR3 region has the DNA TGTGCCAGCAGCTTCAATCGGGAGACCCAGTACTTC.

The gene calls are TRBV27 and TRBJ2-5; D remains unclear. This CDR3 is 14 amino acids long. V was trimmed by 2 bases and J by 4 bases, leaving 11 bases between them. CDR1 and CDR2 (germline): MNHEY, SMNVEV (reference sequence). CDR3 DNA: TGTGCCAGCAGTTTAGGGTCGGAGCGAGAGACCCAGTACTTC. It yields the protein CASSLGSERETQYF.

The V and J genes are TRBV2 and TRBJ2-6, with D perhaps TRBD2 (7 bases). This CDR3 is 15 amino acids long. Trimming pared 4 bases from V and 3 bases from J, leaving 10 bases between. The germline gives CDR1 SNHLY, CDR2 FYNNEI. The CDR3 loop is CASSVRGGGANVLTF. CDR3 bases: TGTGCCAGCAGTGTTAGGGGGGGTGGGGCCAACGTCCTGACTTTC. The whole variable domain, remainder taken from reference TRBV2 and TRBJ2-6, is EPEVTQTPSHQVTQMGQEVILRCVPISNHLYFYWYRQILGQKVEFLVSFYNNEISEKSEIFDDQFSVERPDGSNFTLKIRSTKLEDSAMYFCASSVRGGGANVLTFGAGSRLTVL.

The chain joins TRBV11-3 to TRBJ2-2; TRBD2 matches 9 bases. Germline lookup yields CDR1 SGHNT and CDR2 YENEEA. This CDR3 region has 17 residues. J gave up 5 bases and V 4 bases, and 11 bases lay outside the gene matches. In DNA, the CDR3 is TGTGCCAGCAGCTCCCCGGCTTGGGCGGGAGGGACCGGGGAGCTGTTTTTT. It yields the protein CASSSPAWAGGTGELFF.

This clone is a singleton in its sample. This chain connects TRBV7-2 to TRBJ2-5; D may correspond to TRBD1 or TRBD2 (5 bases each). CDR3 length: 14 amino acids. The V and J ends lost 5 bases and 2 bases respectively, with 12 bases between them. Germline-derived CDR1 and CDR2 are SGHTA and FQGNSA. The CDR3 region is CASSKPGPQETQYF. The CDR3 DNA sequence: TGTGCCAGCAGCAAGCCGGGGCCACAAGAGACCCAGTACTTC.

This sequence joins TRBV27 and TRBJ2-7; the match to TRBD2 covers 8 bases. CDR1 MNHEY and CDR2 SMNVEV come from the germline V gene (reference sequence). The ends lost 8 bases at V and 3 bases at J; junction bases unmatched: 6. The CDR3 is 13 residues long. The CDR3 coding sequence is TGTGCCAGCTCTCGGACTAGCAACTACGAGCAGTACTTC. Its protein is CASSRTSNYEQYF.